This is a list of T cell receptor beta chains from one sample in a study of T cells in Graves' hyperthyroidism and ophthalmopathy. From the multiplex PCR reads, TCRdb called clonotypes with MiXCR, one entry per CDR3 protein. The sample lists around 390,000 distinct CDR3 sequences; more than 14% were seen once. The sequenced sample was blood. All receptors come from a woman aged 25 to 39 with Graves' ophthalmopathy. Both conserved end residues are part of each CDR3. The order of the fields is V gene, D gene, clone size, J gene, CDR3 protein, CDR3 DNA. The D gene is left open where the match is weak. Only some rows state a clone size, as once, few, many or a class for expanded clones.

v_call: TRBV30
d_call: NA
clone_size: many
j_call: TRBJ1-2
cdr3_aa: CAWSVTRRSYNYGYTF
cdr3_nt: TGTGCCTGGAGTGTTACCAGGAGATCCTATAACTATGGCTACACCTTC

v_call: TRBV3-1
d_call: TRBD1
clone_size: many
j_call: TRBJ1-1
cdr3_aa: CASSQRDRGSNTEAFF
cdr3_nt: TGTGCCAGCAGCCAGCGGGACAGGGGGTCGAACACTGAAGCTTTCTTT

v_call: TRBV10-3
d_call: NA
clone_size: many
j_call: TRBJ1-1
cdr3_aa: CAISESVSAGLEAFF
cdr3_nt: TGTGCCATCAGTGAGTCGGTGTCGGCAGGGCTCGAAGCTTTCTTT

v_call: TRBV12-3/TRBV12-4
d_call: NA
clone_size: few
j_call: TRBJ2-1
cdr3_aa: CASSLRVAVPQLYSYNEQFF
cdr3_nt: TGTGCCAGCAGTTTAAGGGTTGCGGTGCCCCAACTTTATTCCTACAATGAGCAGTTCTTC

v_call: TRBV9
d_call: NA
clone_size: NA
j_call: TRBJ2-7
cdr3_aa: CAGSADSYEQYF
cdr3_nt: TGTGCCGGCAGCGCGGACAGCTACGAGCAGTACTTC

v_call: TRBV12-3/TRBV12-4
d_call: TRBD2
clone_size: many
j_call: TRBJ2-2
cdr3_aa: CASTLAGPGTGELFF
cdr3_nt: TGTGCCAGCACGTTAGCGGGGCCCGGCACCGGGGAGCTGTTTTTT

v_call: TRBV9
d_call: NA
clone_size: few
j_call: TRBJ2-2
cdr3_aa: CASSHDTGELFF
cdr3_nt: TGTGCCAGCAGTCATGACACCGGGGAGCTGTTTTTT

v_call: TRBV5-1
d_call: NA
clone_size: few
j_call: TRBJ2-1
cdr3_aa: CASRQAPSYNEQFF
cdr3_nt: TGCGCCAGCAGACAGGCCCCCTCCTACAATGAGCAGTTCTTC

v_call: TRBV15
d_call: NA
clone_size: many
j_call: TRBJ2-2
cdr3_aa: CAPRGSRGRNTGELFF
cdr3_nt: TGTGCCCCCCGAGGATCCAGGGGCCGGAACACCGGGGAGCTGTTTTTT

v_call: TRBV11-2
d_call: NA
clone_size: many
j_call: TRBJ2-6
cdr3_aa: CASSPSWGLTFSGANVLTF
cdr3_nt: TGTGCCAGCAGCCCAAGTTGGGGCCTAACATTCTCTGGGGCCAACGTCCTGACTTTC

v_call: TRBV7-2
d_call: NA
clone_size: many
j_call: TRBJ2-3
cdr3_aa: CASSYTGTPDTQYF
cdr3_nt: TGTGCCAGCAGCTACACAGGGACCCCAGATACGCAGTATTTT

v_call: TRBV2
d_call: NA
clone_size: many
j_call: TRBJ1-1
cdr3_aa: CASRGRAEAFF
cdr3_nt: TGTGCCAGCAGGGGACGAGCTGAAGCTTTCTTT

v_call: TRBV7-9
d_call: NA
clone_size: many
j_call: TRBJ2-7
cdr3_aa: CASSLAEAYEQYF
cdr3_nt: TGTGCCAGCAGCTTAGCCGAAGCCTACGAGCAGTACTTC

v_call: TRBV6-2/TRBV6-3
d_call: NA
clone_size: few
j_call: TRBJ2-1
cdr3_aa: CASSDPGVEQFF
cdr3_nt: TGTGCCAGCAGCGACCCAGGGGTTGAGCAGTTCTTC

v_call: TRBV6-2/TRBV6-3
d_call: TRBD1
clone_size: many
j_call: TRBJ2-7
cdr3_aa: CASSYPTGGYEQYF
cdr3_nt: TGTGCCAGCAGTTACCCGACAGGGGGGTACGAGCAGTACTTC

v_call: TRBV7-9
d_call: TRBD1
clone_size: many
j_call: TRBJ2-5
cdr3_aa: CASSPTGGDRGTQYF
cdr3_nt: TGTGCCAGCAGCCCCACGGGCGGAGACAGGGGGACCCAGTACTTC

v_call: TRBV15
d_call: TRBD1
clone_size: few
j_call: TRBJ1-3
cdr3_aa: CATSRDRDRMTGGGNTIYF
cdr3_nt: TGTGCCACCAGCAGAGATCGGGATAGGATGACAGGGGGTGGAAACACCATATATTTT

v_call: TRBV20-1
d_call: TRBD1
clone_size: NA
j_call: TRBJ1-3
cdr3_aa: CSAISGTGGSGNTIYF
cdr3_nt: TGCAGTGCTATCTCCGGGACAGGGGGCTCTGGAAACACCATATATTTT

v_call: TRBV20-1
d_call: NA
clone_size: many
j_call: TRBJ2-7
cdr3_aa: CSASVLYEQYF
cdr3_nt: TGCAGTGCTAGTGTTCTGTACGAGCAGTACTTC

v_call: TRBV28
d_call: NA
clone_size: many
j_call: TRBJ1-1
cdr3_aa: CASQGPADTEAFF
cdr3_nt: TGTGCCAGCCAAGGCCCGGCGGACACTGAAGCTTTCTTT

v_call: TRBV27
d_call: TRBD2
clone_size: NA
j_call: TRBJ2-1
cdr3_aa: CASLAGGGNEQFF
cdr3_nt: TGTGCCAGCCTAGCGGGGGGTGGGAATGAGCAGTTCTTC

v_call: TRBV6-5
d_call: NA
clone_size: NA
j_call: TRBJ1-4
cdr3_aa: CASSYLGGAGEKLFF
cdr3_nt: TGTGCCAGCAGTTACCTAGGGGGAGCGGGTGAAAAACTGTTTTTT

v_call: TRBV6-5
d_call: TRBD1
clone_size: many
j_call: TRBJ1-2
cdr3_aa: CASSYGEQGAYGYTF
cdr3_nt: TGTGCCAGCAGTTACGGGGAGCAGGGGGCGTATGGCTACACCTTC

v_call: TRBV28
d_call: NA
clone_size: many
j_call: TRBJ1-1
cdr3_aa: CASSLGRRNTEAFF
cdr3_nt: TGTGCCAGCAGTTTAGGACGGAGGAACACTGAAGCTTTCTTT

v_call: TRBV20-1
d_call: NA
clone_size: many
j_call: TRBJ1-5
cdr3_aa: CSARGREGNQPQHF
cdr3_nt: TGCAGTGCCCGGGGACGGGAGGGCAATCAGCCCCAGCATTTT

v_call: TRBV20-1
d_call: NA
clone_size: many
j_call: TRBJ1-1
cdr3_aa: CSANPPNTEAFF
cdr3_nt: TGCAGTGCAAACCCGCCGAACACTGAAGCTTTCTTT

v_call: TRBV3-1
d_call: NA
clone_size: many
j_call: TRBJ2-1
cdr3_aa: CASSLGPGAEEQFF
cdr3_nt: TGTGCCAGCAGCCTGGGGCCCGGGGCTGAGGAGCAGTTCTTC

v_call: TRBV4-1
d_call: NA
clone_size: many
j_call: TRBJ1-4
cdr3_aa: CASSQHRTGREKLFF
cdr3_nt: TGCGCCAGCAGCCAACACAGGACCGGTCGTGAAAAACTGTTTTTT

v_call: TRBV5-1
d_call: NA
clone_size: many
j_call: TRBJ2-7
cdr3_aa: CASSGTASYEQYF
cdr3_nt: TGCGCCAGCAGCGGGACGGCATCCTACGAGCAGTACTTC

v_call: TRBV28
d_call: NA
clone_size: many
j_call: TRBJ1-1
cdr3_aa: CASSPYTTGKAFF
cdr3_nt: TGTGCCAGCAGTCCGTACACCACAGGAAAAGCTTTCTTT

v_call: TRBV6-1
d_call: NA
clone_size: many
j_call: TRBJ1-2
cdr3_aa: CASGGDRYGYTF
cdr3_nt: TGTGCCAGCGGGGGGGACCGCTATGGCTACACCTTC

v_call: TRBV5-1
d_call: TRBD2
clone_size: many
j_call: TRBJ2-7
cdr3_aa: CASSRTSGALPSYEQYF
cdr3_nt: TGCGCCAGCAGCAGGACTAGCGGGGCACTGCCGTCCTACGAGCAGTACTTC

v_call: TRBV2
d_call: NA
clone_size: many
j_call: TRBJ2-3
cdr3_aa: CASNGLITDTQYF
cdr3_nt: TGTGCCAGCAATGGACTTATTACAGATACGCAGTATTTT

v_call: TRBV12-3/TRBV12-4
d_call: NA
clone_size: NA
j_call: TRBJ2-1
cdr3_aa: CASSLSFAGEQFF
cdr3_nt: TGTGCCAGCAGTTTAAGTTTCGCCGGTGAGCAGTTCTTC

v_call: TRBV18
d_call: TRBD1
clone_size: many
j_call: TRBJ2-7
cdr3_aa: CASSPPITGGFEQYF
cdr3_nt: TGTGCCAGCTCACCACCGATAACAGGGGGCTTCGAGCAGTACTTC

v_call: TRBV12-5
d_call: TRBD2
clone_size: NA
j_call: TRBJ2-2
cdr3_aa: CASAQAPGGGIGELFF
cdr3_nt: TGTGCTAGTGCACAAGCCCCGGGGGGGGGCATCGGGGAGCTGTTTTTT

v_call: TRBV6-1
d_call: NA
clone_size: many
j_call: TRBJ1-2
cdr3_aa: CASSEDRRLAYGYTF
cdr3_nt: TGTGCCAGCAGTGAAGACAGGAGGCTGGCCTATGGCTACACCTTC

v_call: TRBV6-5
d_call: NA
clone_size: many
j_call: TRBJ1-3
cdr3_aa: CASSYSQGNTIYF
cdr3_nt: TGTGCCAGCAGTTACTCGCAGGGAAACACCATATATTTT

v_call: TRBV6-2/TRBV6-3
d_call: NA
clone_size: few
j_call: TRBJ2-6
cdr3_aa: CASSYQRSGANVLTF
cdr3_nt: TGTGCCAGCAGTTATCAGCGCTCTGGGGCCAACGTCCTGACTTTC

v_call: TRBV3-1
d_call: NA
clone_size: many
j_call: TRBJ2-5
cdr3_aa: CASSQGGGGGGETQYF
cdr3_nt: TGTGCCAGCAGCCAAGGGGGGGGGGGCGGCGGTGAGACCCAGTACTTC

v_call: TRBV24-1
d_call: TRBD2
clone_size: few
j_call: TRBJ2-1
cdr3_aa: CATSDWASGGINEQFF
cdr3_nt: TGTGCCACCAGTGATTGGGCTAGCGGGGGTATAAATGAGCAGTTCTTC

v_call: TRBV3-1
d_call: TRBD1
clone_size: many
j_call: TRBJ1-2
cdr3_aa: CASTGGQGLYGYTF
cdr3_nt: TGTGCCAGCACGGGGGGACAGGGACTCTATGGCTACACCTTC

v_call: TRBV5-1
d_call: TRBD1
clone_size: NA
j_call: TRBJ1-4
cdr3_aa: CASSAGTGGFREKLFF
cdr3_nt: TGCGCCAGCAGCGCCGGGACAGGGGGCTTTCGGGAAAAACTGTTTTTT

v_call: TRBV6-1
d_call: NA
clone_size: few
j_call: TRBJ2-1
cdr3_aa: CASTPLARQRGNEQFF
cdr3_nt: TGTGCCAGCACCCCCCTTGCTAGACAGCGTGGCAATGAGCAGTTCTTC

v_call: TRBV19
d_call: NA
clone_size: NA
j_call: TRBJ2-3
cdr3_aa: CASSPTSGQPTQYF
cdr3_nt: TGTGCCAGTAGTCCTACATCGGGACAACCAACGCAGTATTTT

v_call: TRBV5-4
d_call: NA
clone_size: NA
j_call: TRBJ1-1
cdr3_aa: CASSLDGVPISNTEAFF
cdr3_nt: TGTGCCAGCAGCTTGGACGGGGTCCCAATCTCGAACACTGAAGCTTTCTTT

v_call: TRBV24-1
d_call: NA
clone_size: many
j_call: TRBJ1-2
cdr3_aa: CATSDSASYYGYTF
cdr3_nt: TGTGCCACCAGTGATTCCGCCAGCTACTATGGCTACACCTTC

v_call: TRBV30
d_call: NA
clone_size: many
j_call: TRBJ2-2
cdr3_aa: CAWSLNLESGELFF
cdr3_nt: TGTGCCTGGAGTTTGAATCTGGAATCCGGGGAGCTGTTTTTT

v_call: TRBV20-1
d_call: NA
clone_size: many
j_call: TRBJ1-5
cdr3_aa: CSARGDRSINSNQPQHF
cdr3_nt: TGCAGTGCTAGAGGAGACAGGAGTATTAATAGCAATCAGCCCCAGCATTTT

v_call: TRBV7-9
d_call: NA
clone_size: many
j_call: TRBJ1-1
cdr3_aa: CASSPWARSNTGAFF
cdr3_nt: TGTGCCAGCAGCCCGTGGGCGAGGTCGAACACTGGAGCTTTCTTT

v_call: TRBV19
d_call: NA
clone_size: few
j_call: TRBJ1-1
cdr3_aa: CASRGLASNTEAFF
cdr3_nt: TGTGCCAGTAGGGGTCTGGCCTCGAACACTGAAGCTTTCTTT

v_call: TRBV24-1
d_call: TRBD1
clone_size: many
j_call: TRBJ2-1
cdr3_aa: CATSEGAGTGAIYNEQFF
cdr3_nt: TGTGCCACCAGTGAAGGGGCCGGGACAGGGGCTATCTACAATGAGCAGTTCTTC

v_call: TRBV5-1
d_call: NA
clone_size: NA
j_call: TRBJ1-2
cdr3_aa: CASSLGFGLVNTF
cdr3_nt: TGCGCCAGCAGCTTGGGGTTCGGGCTGGTTAACACCTTC

v_call: TRBV6-1
d_call: NA
clone_size: many
j_call: TRBJ2-1
cdr3_aa: CASTRDPTGKQFF
cdr3_nt: TGTGCCAGCACCCGGGACCCCACGGGGAAGCAGTTCTTC

v_call: TRBV5-6
d_call: NA
clone_size: many
j_call: TRBJ1-2
cdr3_aa: CASSQTPNYGYTF
cdr3_nt: TGTGCCAGCAGCCAAACCCCTAACTATGGCTACACCTTC

v_call: TRBV7-9
d_call: NA
clone_size: NA
j_call: TRBJ1-6
cdr3_aa: CASSLGQLNSPLHF
cdr3_nt: TGTGCCAGCAGCTTAGGGCAGCTAAATTCACCCCTCCACTTT

v_call: TRBV3-1
d_call: TRBD1
clone_size: many
j_call: TRBJ2-7
cdr3_aa: CASQGAYEQYF
cdr3_nt: TGTGCCAGTCAGGGGGCCTACGAGCAGTACTTC

v_call: TRBV28
d_call: TRBD1
clone_size: many
j_call: TRBJ2-5
cdr3_aa: CASSPDRVGETQYF
cdr3_nt: TGTGCCAGCAGTCCCGACAGGGTCGGGGAGACCCAGTACTTC

v_call: TRBV20-1
d_call: TRBD2
clone_size: many
j_call: TRBJ2-3
cdr3_aa: CSASGGAYTDTQYF
cdr3_nt: TGCAGTGCTAGCGGGGGGGCTTACACAGATACGCAGTATTTT